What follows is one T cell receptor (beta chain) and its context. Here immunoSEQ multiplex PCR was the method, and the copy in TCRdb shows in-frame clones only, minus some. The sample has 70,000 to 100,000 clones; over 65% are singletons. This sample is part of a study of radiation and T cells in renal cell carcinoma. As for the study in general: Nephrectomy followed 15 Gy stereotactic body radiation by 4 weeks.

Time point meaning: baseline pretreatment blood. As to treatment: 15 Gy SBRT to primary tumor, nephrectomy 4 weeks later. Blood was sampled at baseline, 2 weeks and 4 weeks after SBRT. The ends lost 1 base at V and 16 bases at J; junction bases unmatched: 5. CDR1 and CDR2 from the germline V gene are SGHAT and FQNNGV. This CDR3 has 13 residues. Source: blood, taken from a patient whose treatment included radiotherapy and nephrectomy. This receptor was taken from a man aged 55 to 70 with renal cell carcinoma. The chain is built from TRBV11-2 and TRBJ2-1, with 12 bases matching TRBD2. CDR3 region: CASSLGTSGRPFF. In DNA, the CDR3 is TGTGCCAGCAGCTTAGGAACTAGCGGGAGGCCCTTCTTC.